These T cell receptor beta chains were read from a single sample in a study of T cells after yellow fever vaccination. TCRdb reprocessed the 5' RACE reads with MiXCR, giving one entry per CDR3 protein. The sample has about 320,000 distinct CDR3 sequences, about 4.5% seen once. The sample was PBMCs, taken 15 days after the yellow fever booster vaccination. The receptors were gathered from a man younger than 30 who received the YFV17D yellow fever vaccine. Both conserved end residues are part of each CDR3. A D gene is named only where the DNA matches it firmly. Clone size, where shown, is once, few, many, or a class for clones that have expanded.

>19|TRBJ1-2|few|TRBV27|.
CASSSSPASHRAQFYGYTF
TGTGCCAGCAGTTCATCGCCTGCTAGTCACAGGGCCCAGTTCTATGGCTACACCTTC
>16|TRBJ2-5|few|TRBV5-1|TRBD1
CASSFEGTGQGETQYF
TGCGCCAGCAGTTTCGAAGGGACAGGGCAGGGTGAGACCCAGTACTTC
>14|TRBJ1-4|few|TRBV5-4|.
CASSFSGSNEKLFF
TGTGCCAGCAGCTTTTCTGGATCTAATGAAAAACTGTTTTTT
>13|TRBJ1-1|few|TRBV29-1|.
CSVGSNGRTEAFF
TGCAGCGTCGGCTCTAACGGGAGGACTGAAGCTTTCTTT
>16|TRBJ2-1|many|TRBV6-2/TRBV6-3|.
CASSYHGPGRFNEQFF
TGTGCCAGCAGTTACCATGGCCCAGGGCGTTTCAATGAGCAGTTCTTC
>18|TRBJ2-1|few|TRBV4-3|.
CASSHSRPGTAGYNEQFF
TGCGCCAGCAGCCACTCGAGGCCCGGGACAGCGGGCTACAATGAGCAGTTCTTC
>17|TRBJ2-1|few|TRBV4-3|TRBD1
CASSQARWTGGVDEQFF
TGCGCCAGCAGCCAAGCTCGATGGACAGGGGGTGTCGATGAGCAGTTCTTC
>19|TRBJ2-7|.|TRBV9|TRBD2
CASSVGFLETSGLLNEQYF
TGTGCCAGCAGCGTAGGATTTTTGGAGACTAGCGGTCTCCTGAACGAGCAGTACTTC
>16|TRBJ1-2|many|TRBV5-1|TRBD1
CASSLPLGQGNYGYTF
TGCGCCAGCAGCTTGCCGCTAGGACAGGGGAACTATGGCTACACCTTC
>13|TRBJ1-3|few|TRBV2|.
CASSEESGNTIYF
TGTGCCAGCAGTGAAGAATCGGGAAACACCATATATTTT
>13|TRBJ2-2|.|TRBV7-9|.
CASRPQGAGELFF
TGTGCCAGCAGACCACAGGGTGCCGGGGAGCTGTTTTTT
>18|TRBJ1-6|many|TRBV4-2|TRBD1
CASSQATGTNPSNSPLHF
TGTGCCAGCAGCCAAGCGACAGGGACCAACCCGTCCAATTCACCCCTCCACTTT
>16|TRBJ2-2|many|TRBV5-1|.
CASSLTARRATGELFF
TGCGCCAGCAGCCTGACCGCTCGACGGGCCACCGGGGAGCTGTTTTTT
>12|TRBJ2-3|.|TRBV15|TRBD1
CATRQGPDTQYF
TGTGCCACCCGACAGGGACCGGATACGCAGTATTTT
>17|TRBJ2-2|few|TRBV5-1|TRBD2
CASSLAPGLANTGELFF
TGCGCCAGCAGCTTAGCTCCGGGACTAGCGAACACCGGGGAGCTGTTTTTT
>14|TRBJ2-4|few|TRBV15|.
CATSRDLAGAIQYF
TGTGCCACCAGCAGAGATCTGGCCGGGGCCATTCAGTACTTC
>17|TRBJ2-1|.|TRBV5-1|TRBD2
CASSRRGGGLGNNEQFF
TGCGCCAGCAGCCGTCGGGGGGGCGGCCTTGGTAACAATGAGCAGTTCTTC
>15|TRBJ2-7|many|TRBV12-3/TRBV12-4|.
CASSSHQTATYEQYF
TGTGCCAGCAGTTCCCACCAGACAGCGACCTACGAGCAGTACTTC
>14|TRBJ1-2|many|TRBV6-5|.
CASSYRQENYGYTF
TGTGCCAGCAGTTACCGACAGGAAAACTATGGCTACACCTTC
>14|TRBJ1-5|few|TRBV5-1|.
CASSPDEYNQPQHF
TGCGCCAGCAGCCCAGACGAATACAATCAGCCCCAGCATTTT
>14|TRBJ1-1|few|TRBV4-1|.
CASSLEFEDTEAFF
TGCGCCAGCAGCCTCGAGTTTGAGGACACTGAAGCTTTCTTT
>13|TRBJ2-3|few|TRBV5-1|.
CASQQGNTDTQYF
TGCGCCAGTCAACAGGGAAACACAGATACGCAGTATTTT
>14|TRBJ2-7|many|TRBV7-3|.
CASSLGRAQDGQYF
TGTGCCAGCAGCTTGGGGCGGGCGCAAGACGGGCAGTACTTC
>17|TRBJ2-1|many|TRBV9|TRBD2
CASSVEAGAIPYNEQFF
TGTGCCAGCAGCGTAGAAGCGGGGGCTATCCCCTACAATGAGCAGTTCTTC
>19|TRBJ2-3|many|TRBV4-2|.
CASSQVYRGGWGRTDTQYF
TGTGCCAGCAGCCAAGTTTACAGAGGGGGGTGGGGCCGCACAGATACGCAGTATTTT
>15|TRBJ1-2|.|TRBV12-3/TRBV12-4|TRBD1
CASNLGDRENYGYTF
TGTGCCAGCAACCTCGGGGACAGGGAGAACTATGGCTACACCTTC
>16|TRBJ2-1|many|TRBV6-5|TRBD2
CASSYLLAGGPREQFF
TGTGCCAGCAGTTACTTACTAGCGGGGGGGCCACGTGAGCAGTTCTTC
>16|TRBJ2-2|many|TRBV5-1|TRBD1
CASSLPDRGLGGELFF
TGCGCCAGCAGCCTCCCGGACAGGGGGCTTGGCGGGGAGCTGTTTTTT
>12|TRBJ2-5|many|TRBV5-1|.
CASKQGQETQYF
TGCGCCAGCAAGCAGGGGCAAGAGACCCAGTACTTC
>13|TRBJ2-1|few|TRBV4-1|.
CASSQVAEGEQFF
TGCGCCAGCAGCCAAGTGGCCGAGGGTGAGCAGTTCTTC
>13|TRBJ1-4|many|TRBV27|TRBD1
CASRLTGSEKLFF
TGTGCCAGCAGACTGACAGGGTCCGAAAAACTGTTTTTT
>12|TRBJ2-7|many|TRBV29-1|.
CSGADAGAEQYF
TGCAGTGGGGCCGATGCGGGGGCCGAGCAGTACTTC
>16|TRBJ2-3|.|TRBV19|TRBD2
CASSHQSGSGEDTQYF
TGTGCCAGTAGTCACCAAAGCGGTAGCGGGGAAGATACGCAGTATTTT
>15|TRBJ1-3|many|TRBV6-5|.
CASSTHLSSGNTIYF
TGTGCCAGCAGTACCCACTTGAGCTCTGGAAACACCATATATTTT
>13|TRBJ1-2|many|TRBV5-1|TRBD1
CASSVDRGDGYTF
TGCGCCAGCAGCGTGGACAGGGGAGATGGCTACACCTTC